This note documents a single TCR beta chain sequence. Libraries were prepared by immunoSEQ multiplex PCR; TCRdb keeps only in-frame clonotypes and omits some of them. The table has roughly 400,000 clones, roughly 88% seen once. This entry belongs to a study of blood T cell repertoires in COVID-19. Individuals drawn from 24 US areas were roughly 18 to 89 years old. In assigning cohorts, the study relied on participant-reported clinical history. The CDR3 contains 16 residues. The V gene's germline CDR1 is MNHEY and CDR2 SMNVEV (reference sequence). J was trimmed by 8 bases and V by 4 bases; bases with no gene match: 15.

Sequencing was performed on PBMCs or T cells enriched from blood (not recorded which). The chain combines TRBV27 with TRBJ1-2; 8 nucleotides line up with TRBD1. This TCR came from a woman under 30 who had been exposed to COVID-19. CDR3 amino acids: CASSSWTGKGTAGYTF. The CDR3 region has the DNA TGTGCCAGCAGTTCTTGGACAGGGAAGGGGACCGCGGGCTACACCTTC.